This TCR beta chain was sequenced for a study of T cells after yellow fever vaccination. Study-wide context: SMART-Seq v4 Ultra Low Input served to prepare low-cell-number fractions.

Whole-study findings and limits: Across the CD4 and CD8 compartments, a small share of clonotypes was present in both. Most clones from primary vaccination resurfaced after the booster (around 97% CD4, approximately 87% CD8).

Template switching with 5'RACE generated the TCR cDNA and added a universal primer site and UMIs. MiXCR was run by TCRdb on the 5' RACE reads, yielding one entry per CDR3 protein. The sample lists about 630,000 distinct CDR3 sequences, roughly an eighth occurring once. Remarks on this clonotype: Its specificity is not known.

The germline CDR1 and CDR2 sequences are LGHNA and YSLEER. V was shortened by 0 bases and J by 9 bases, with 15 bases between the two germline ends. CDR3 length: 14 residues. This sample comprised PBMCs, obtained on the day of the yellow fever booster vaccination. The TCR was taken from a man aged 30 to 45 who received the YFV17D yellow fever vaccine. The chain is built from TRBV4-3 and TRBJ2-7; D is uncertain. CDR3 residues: CASSQERECCGQYF. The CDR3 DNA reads TGCGCCAGCAGCCAAGAGCGTGAGTGTTGTGGGCAGTACTTC.